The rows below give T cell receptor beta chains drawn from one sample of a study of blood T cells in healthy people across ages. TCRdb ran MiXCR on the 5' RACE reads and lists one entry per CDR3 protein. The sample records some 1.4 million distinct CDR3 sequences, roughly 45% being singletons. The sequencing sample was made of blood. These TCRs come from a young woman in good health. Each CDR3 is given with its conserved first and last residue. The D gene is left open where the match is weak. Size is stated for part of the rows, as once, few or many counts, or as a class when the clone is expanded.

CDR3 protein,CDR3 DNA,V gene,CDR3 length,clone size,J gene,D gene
CSANRDRGQETQFF,TGCAGTGCTAACCGGGACAGGGGACAAGAGACCCAGTTCTTC,TRBV20-1,14,few,TRBJ2-1,TRBD1
CASSDTRRNTEAFF,TGTGCCAGCAGTGACACTAGGAGGAACACTGAAGCTTTCTTT,TRBV12-3/TRBV12-4,14,few,TRBJ1-1,.
CANSFTGTSTDTQYF,TGCGCCAACAGCTTCACAGGGACCAGCACAGATACGCAGTATTTT,TRBV5-1,15,few,TRBJ2-3,.
CASSLALKLAYGYTF,TGTGCCAGCAGCTTGGCCCTTAAACTTGCCTATGGCTACACCTTC,TRBV7-2,15,few,TRBJ1-2,.
CASSQDLRNGYTF,TGTGCCAGCAGCCAAGATTTAAGGAATGGCTACACCTTC,TRBV3-1,13,few,TRBJ1-2,.
CASSVVSGQETQYF,TGTGCCAGCAGTGTGGTTAGCGGCCAAGAGACCCAGTACTTC,TRBV25-1,14,few,TRBJ2-5,.
CASSLILLAAHYNEQYF,TGTGCCAGCAGCTTGATCTTACTAGCAGCCCATTACAATGAGCAGTACTTC,TRBV7-2,17,.,TRBJ2-7,.
CASSQEGQGNSQPQHF,TGCGCCAGCAGCCAAGAGGGACAGGGGAACAGTCAGCCCCAGCATTTT,TRBV4-1,16,few,TRBJ1-5,TRBD1
CASSAQGHEQFF,TGTGCCAGCTCAGCACAGGGCCATGAGCAGTTCTTC,TRBV18,12,.,TRBJ2-1,.
CSAGQALTSGSGNEQFF,TGCAGCGCAGGACAGGCCTTAACTAGCGGGAGCGGGAATGAGCAGTTCTTC,TRBV29-1,17,few,TRBJ2-1,TRBD2
CASSSQGVGAFF,TGTGCCAGCAGCTCACAGGGAGTTGGTGCTTTCTTT,TRBV5-5,12,.,TRBJ1-1,.
CASSLRDSKGTQYF,TGTGCCAGCAGCTTGCGGGACTCAAAAGGGACCCAGTACTTC,TRBV7-9,14,.,TRBJ2-5,.
CASSFSFGGAGLLYEQYF,TGTGCCAGCAGTTTCAGTTTTGGAGGGGCAGGCCTGCTATACGAGCAGTACTTC,TRBV12-3/TRBV12-4,18,few,TRBJ2-7,.
CASSESGGAPETQYF,TGTGCCAGCAGTGAGAGCGGAGGGGCACCAGAGACCCAGTACTTC,TRBV2,15,few,TRBJ2-5,.
CASSEGPKYNEQFF,TGTGCCAGCAGTGAGGGGCCTAAATACAATGAGCAGTTCTTC,TRBV2,14,.,TRBJ2-1,.
CAISEPYSGGCSETQYF,TGTGCCATCAGTGAGCCCTATAGCGGGGGGTGTTCAGAGACCCAGTACTTC,TRBV10-3,17,.,TRBJ2-5,TRBD2
CAIVSGHTYEQYF,TGTGCCATCGTATCTGGTCACACCTACGAGCAGTACTTC,TRBV10-3,13,few,TRBJ2-7,.
CATSDFPGTDTQYF,TGTGCCACCAGTGATTTTCCAGGCACAGATACGCAGTATTTT,TRBV24-1,14,.,TRBJ2-3,.
CASRGYLGLAGLEETQYF,TGTGCCAGCAGGGGCTACTTGGGACTAGCCGGTTTGGAAGAGACCCAGTACTTC,TRBV7-2,18,.,TRBJ2-5,TRBD2
CAGSYSGQVETQYF,TGTGCCGGCAGTTACTCCGGACAGGTAGAGACCCAGTACTTC,TRBV6-6,14,.,TRBJ2-5,TRBD1
CASSQDRRGQGRNQQLQYF,TGCGCCAGCAGCCAAGATCGGCGGGGACAGGGCCGCAACCAACAATTGCAGTACTTC,TRBV4-1,19,.,TRBJ2-7,TRBD1
CASTFLRGLAYNEQFF,TGTGCCAGCACCTTCCTCCGGGGGTTAGCCTACAATGAGCAGTTCTTC,TRBV12-3/TRBV12-4,16,few,TRBJ2-1,.
CSAVPGQGANYGYTF,TGCAGTGCCGTCCCGGGACAGGGAGCTAACTATGGCTACACCTTC,TRBV20-1,15,.,TRBJ1-2,TRBD1
CASSQGGGGSSYNEQFF,TGTGCCAGCAGCCAAGGAGGCGGAGGGAGCTCCTACAATGAGCAGTTCTTC,TRBV3-1,17,.,TRBJ2-1,.
CASSLLSGRASEQYF,TGTGCCAGTAGTCTCCTTAGCGGGAGGGCCTCTGAGCAGTACTTC,TRBV19,15,.,TRBJ2-5,TRBD2
CASSESHAILYEQYF,TGTGCCAGCAGTGAGAGTCACGCCATCCTCTACGAGCAGTACTTC,TRBV2,15,.,TRBJ2-7,.
CASRGQGLSSYNEQFF,TGTGCCAGCAGAGGACAGGGGCTGAGCTCCTACAATGAGCAGTTCTTC,TRBV9,16,few,TRBJ2-1,TRBD1
CASGEGSETQYF,TGTGCCAGCGGTGAAGGGAGTGAGACCCAGTACTTC,TRBV6-1,12,.,TRBJ2-5,.
CASSLYGRGSIPNTEAFF,TGTGCCAGCAGTTTATATGGCAGGGGTTCAATCCCGAACACTGAAGCTTTCTTT,TRBV27,18,few,TRBJ1-1,.